The sequence of this T cell receptor beta chain was determined in a study of cytotoxic CD8 clonotypes in ibrutinib-treated CLL. Study-level results: The study found clonality rose at ibrutinib response, then fell toward baseline at progression. Clonality (at baseline) was higher than in age-matched healthy donors and tracked circulating CD8+ T-cell counts.

Turning to this clone: Antigen unknown.

Clones were read by immunoSEQ multiplex PCR, and TCRdb kept only the in-frame ones, dropping some. This table holds about 140,000 clones, 80% found once. The CDR3 consists of 15 residues. V shed 3 bases and J shed 4 bases, with 13 bases lying between them. Germline-derived CDR1 and CDR2 are LNHNV and YYDKDF (reference sequence). The chain links TRBV15 to TRBJ1-5; D is perhaps TRBD1 (5 bases). The clonotype originates from a human donor with chronic lymphocytic leukemia. Sequenced here: PBMCs, sampled after 36 months of ibrutinib treatment. CDR3 DNA sequence: TGTGCCACCAGCAGGTTACACGGGGGGAATCAGCCCCAGCATTTT. Amino acid sequence: CATSRLHGGNQPQHF.